This T cell receptor (beta chain) was identified during a study of blood T cell repertoires in COVID-19. Study-level background: There were acute and convalescent COVID-19 samples, and they came from the United States, Italy and Spain. From T cells, B-cell-depleted T cells, or PBMCs came the material, which was cDNA or gDNA.

Per the study methods: Reference gene primer amplification in the assay estimated nucleated cell counts. TCRdb's copy holds only in-frame clones and misses some; the assay was immunoSEQ multiplex PCR. Clone size and the V and J calls come from that table; the DNA yielded D and trimming. The sample has under 40,000 clones, more than 75% seen once. Germline assignment: CDR1 ENHRY and CDR2 SYGVKD. After removal of 3 bases from V and 6 bases from J, the junction contained 4 bases not matched to a gene. The length of the CDR3 is 15 residues. A single count supports this clone. The source of this sequence is a man in his forties or fifties with active or convalescent COVID-19. V is TRBV10-3 and J is TRBJ2-2; 10 bases line up with TRBD1. Sequencing used peripheral blood. CDR3 protein: CAISDQTGGSGELFF. The CDR3 DNA reads as TGTGCCATCAGTGACCAGACAGGGGGCTCCGGGGAGCTGTTTTTT.